The 21 T cell receptor beta chains in this list originate from one sample, sequenced in a study of immune cell composition in non-small cell lung cancer. The data were produced by immunoSEQ multiplex PCR, yet TCRdb's version contains in-frame clones alone and is incomplete. This table has about 14,000 clones, about 70% appearing once. The sequenced sample consisted of lung tumor tissue. The receptors here all came from a human donor with non-small cell lung cancer.

The V call is TRBV27, the J call TRBJ2-2; 9 nucleotides align to TRBD2. Germline CDR1 reads MNHEY; CDR2 reads SMNVEV (reference sequence). The CDR3 runs 17 residues. The V and J ends lost 1 base and 2 bases, in that order; junction bases with no gene match: 5. The CDR3 DNA reads TGTGCCAGCAGTTTATGGCGCCTAGCGGGAAACACCGGGGAGCTGTTTTTT. Encoded protein: CASSLWRLAGNTGELFF.

V gene TRBV2 combines with J gene TRBJ2-7; unclear D gene. In germline, CDR1 is SNHLY, CDR2 FYNNEI. Trimming removed 3 bases from V and 6 bases from J, with 9 bases in between. The CDR3 has 12 amino acids. The DNA of the CDR3 is TGTGCCAGCAGTGATATGGTTAGCGAGCAGTACTTC. Residues: CASSDMVSEQYF.

The rearrangement joins TRBV10-3 to TRBJ2-7; no clear D gene. This CDR3 contains 12 residues. The germline V and J ends were trimmed by 3 bases and 2 bases, with 5 bases remaining between them. Germline values: CDR1 ENHRY, CDR2 SYGVKD. The CDR3 nucleotides are TGTGCCATCAGTGACGTAGCCTACGAGCAGTACTTC. Translating it yields CAISDVAYEQYF.

The chain has TRBV4-3 and TRBJ1-2; D uncertain. The CDR3 runs 15 residues. The germline gives CDR1 LGHNA, CDR2 YSLEER. Trimming took off 0 bases at V and 3 bases at J, with 11 bases between the two ends. CDR3 bases: TGCGCCAGCAGCCAAGAAGCAAGCGGGGACTATGGCTACACCTTC. Residues: CASSQEASGDYGYTF.

The genes are TRBV7-8 and TRBJ1-1; 7 nucleotides agree with TRBD1. CDR1 SGHVS and CDR2 FQNEAQ come from the germline V gene. Trimming cost V 0 bases and J 0 bases; bases outside gene matches: 7. CDR3 length: 17 residues. CDR3 in DNA: TGTGCCAGCAGCTTAGCTTCGGGGACAGCCATGAACACTGAAGCTTTCTTT. Amino acids: CASSLASGTAMNTEAFF.

This clone was recorded a few times. The rearrangement links TRBV7-3 to TRBJ1-1; 7 bases agree with TRBD1. This CDR3 has 14 residues. Germline-derived CDR1 and CDR2 are SGHTA and FQGTGA. V trimming: 5 bases; J trimming: 7 bases; junction bases outside the gene matches: 10. Here the CDR3 DNA reads TGTGCCAGCAGCGCTCGCCCGGGACAGAGTGAAGCTTTCTTT. Translating gives CASSARPGQSEAFF.

The V and J genes are TRBV19 and TRBJ2-3; TRBD1 aligns across 8 bases. Trimming took 7 bases from V and 1 from J; bases not matched to a gene: 7. The CDR3 is 15 amino acids. The germline V gene has CDR1 LNHDA and CDR2 SQIVND (reference sequence). For the CDR3, the DNA is TGTGCCAGTACCCTACCGGGACAGGGCACAGATACGCAGTATTTT. Amino acids: CASTLPGQGTDTQYF. The whole variable domain, filled in from reference TRBV19 and TRBJ2-3, reads DGGITQSPKYLFRKEGQNVTLSCEQNLNHDAMYWYRQDPGQGLRLIYYSQIVNDFQKGDIAEGYSVSREKKESFPLTVTSAQKNPTAFYLCASTLPGQGTDTQYFGPGTRLTVL.

This clone was found a few times. The V call is TRBV18, the J call TRBJ1-2; 8 bases map to TRBD1. The ends lost 3 bases at V and 4 bases at J; junction bases unmatched: 1. Germline V gives CDR1 KGHSH, CDR2 LQKENI. This CDR3 is built from 13 residues. The CDR3: CASSPDRVYGYTF. The CDR3 region has the DNA TGTGCCAGCTCACCGGACAGGGTCTATGGCTACACCTTC.

The gene calls are TRBV7-2 and TRBJ2-1; possible D gene TRBD2, 5 bases. The CDR3 is 13 amino acids. V gave up 1 base and J gave up 9 bases, with 10 bases separating them. Germline V gives CDR1 SGHTA, CDR2 FQGNSA. The CDR3 DNA sequence: TGTGCCAGCAGCTTAGTCGGAGGTGGTGAGCAGTTCTTC. Translation: CASSLVGGGEQFF.

The CDR3 DNA reads as TGTGCCAGCAGCGGGACAGGGGGAGGGAGTGGGGCCAACGTCCTGACTTTC. Translation gives CASSGTGGGSGANVLTF. The chain carries TRBV9 and TRBJ2-6, with TRBD1 identical over 10 bases. Germline V gene sequence: CDR1 SGDLS, CDR2 YYNGEE. The CDR3 has 17 residues. V gave up 3 bases and J gave up 3 bases; unmatched junction bases: 6.

The rearrangement uses TRBV27 and TRBJ1-3, with D perhaps TRBD1 (5 bases). In germline, CDR1 is MNHEY, CDR2 SMNVEV (reference sequence). The V and J ends lost 6 bases and 1 base respectively, with 10 bases between them. The CDR3 runs 14 residues. The CDR3 nucleotides are TGTGCCAGCAGCTATGGGGGGTCTGGAAACACCATATATTTT. Its protein product is CASSYGGSGNTIYF.

The chain is built from TRBV6-5 and TRBJ1-2; TRBD1 agrees at 8 bases. V shed 2 bases, J shed 11 bases, and the junction held 7 bases outside the gene matches. The CDR3 length is 13 residues. CDR1 and CDR2 from the germline V gene are MNHEY and SVGAGI. In nucleotides, the CDR3 is TGTGCCAGCAGTTACGACGGACAGGGCCTTTACACCTTC. It encodes CASSYDGQGLYTF.

The chain recombines TRBV5-1 with TRBJ1-1; D is uncertain. Between the trimmed V and J ends, which lost 2 bases and 3 bases, there was a span of 11 bases. CDR3 length: 14 amino acids. CDR1 is SGHRS, CDR2 YFSETQ, per germline. This CDR3 reads CASSFSEGYTEAFF. CDR3 DNA: TGCGCCAGCAGCTTCAGTGAGGGATACACTGAAGCTTTCTTT.

This clone was recorded only once. This specimen includes other DNA sequences encoding the same CDR3. This chain joins TRBV7-2 and TRBJ2-3, with D possibly matching TRBD2 (5 bases). V lost 2 bases to trimming and J lost 3 bases, with 15 bases between them. CDR3 size: 16 residues. The germline V gene encodes CDR1 SGHTA and CDR2 FQGNSA. CDR3 DNA sequence: TGTGCCAGCAGCTTATCTCTAGCCCTAAGTACAGATACGCAGTATTTT. It specifies CASSLSLALSTDTQYF.

The rearrangement links TRBV29-1 to TRBJ2-1; 7 nucleotides align to TRBD2. V dropped 6 bases and J dropped 5; count of bases not matched to a gene: 7. This CDR3 has 13 amino acids. Germline assignment: CDR1 SQVTM and CDR2 ANQGSEA. The CDR3 coding sequence is TGCAGCGTGGGGGGGGTTCCCCACAATGAGCAGTTCTTC. This encodes CSVGGVPHNEQFF.

The chain joins TRBV5-1 to TRBJ1-2; no clear D. Trimming pared 3 bases from V and 7 bases from J, leaving 13 bases between. Germline V gene data show CDR1 as SGHRS and CDR2 as YFSETQ. The CDR3 consists of 13 residues. CDR3 nucleotides: TGCGCCAGCAGCTGGGGAGAGACTAGTGGCTACACCTTC. Encoded protein: CASSWGETSGYTF.

The chain is built from TRBV4-2 and TRBJ2-7; D is perhaps TRBD1 (5 bases). CDR1 and CDR2 from the germline V gene are LGHNA and YNFKEQ. With 5 bases removed from V and 0 bases from J, the gap between germline ends came to 14 bases. The CDR3 consists of 15 residues. CDR3 residues: CASSLAGQGSYEQYF. The CDR3 DNA sequence: TGTGCCAGCAGCTTGGCCGGGCAGGGCTCCTACGAGCAGTACTTC.

The chain uses TRBV28 and TRBJ2-7, with D tentatively TRBD1 (5 bases). This CDR3 has 14 amino acids. The V end lost 1 base, the J end lost 5 bases, and 12 bases lay between the germline ends. Germline assignment: CDR1 MDHEN and CDR2 SYDVKM. The CDR3 protein is CASSLFQGGHEQYF. CDR3 nucleotide sequence: TGTGCCAGCAGTTTATTTCAGGGTGGCCACGAGCAGTACTTC.

This chain uses TRBV13 with TRBJ2-2; 7 positions match TRBD2. This CDR3 has 17 residues. J lost 4 bases, V lost 4 bases, and 12 bases had no gene match. Germline-derived CDR1 and CDR2 are PRHDT and FYEKMQ (reference sequence). CDR3 nucleotides: TGTGCCAGCAGCTACCGGGTGGCCCGCGGGGGCACCGGGGAGCTGTTTTTT. It yields the protein CASSYRVARGGTGELFF.

This sequence joins TRBV7-2 and TRBJ2-3, with D perhaps matching TRBD1 (5 bases). Germline CDR1 reads SGHTA; CDR2 reads FQGNSA. The V end lost 5 bases, the J end lost 6 bases, and 9 bases lay between the germline ends. This CDR3 has 12 amino acids. This chain's CDR3 is CASSPSGDTQYF. CDR3 DNA: TGTGCCAGCAGCCCATCAGGGGATACGCAGTATTTT.

The V call is TRBV4-2, the J call TRBJ1-2; D not resolved. The CDR3 is 13 amino acids. The germline V gene encodes CDR1 LGHNA and CDR2 YNFKEQ. Trimming took off 5 bases at V and 0 bases at J, with 7 bases between the two ends. The DNA of the CDR3 is TGTGCCAGCAGCTCTACAGCTAACTATGGCTACACCTTC. Protein sequence: CASSSTANYGYTF.